Below, 21 T cell receptor beta chains from the same sample are listed, as sequenced in a study of blood T cell repertoires in COVID-19. The method was immunoSEQ multiplex PCR; TCRdb's version includes in-frame clones alone and lacks a portion of them. The sample consists of roughly 330,000 clones, just over 85% of them appearing once. The sequencing input was PBMCs or T cells enriched from blood (not recorded which). All receptors derive from a woman aged 18-29 years who had recovered from COVID-19.

In DNA, the CDR3 is TGTGCCAGCAGCCAAGGGTTTGGGGGCATGAACACTGAAGCTTTCTTT. It is translated as CASSQGFGGMNTEAFF. V usage is TRBV3-1 (or the pseudogene TRBV3-2) and J usage is TRBJ1-1; a weak D match, TRBD1 (6 bases). The CDR3 consists of 16 residues. Germline V CDR1 and CDR2: LGHDT, YNNKEL (reference sequence). V was cut by 1 base and J by 0 bases, with 12 bases left in between.

V and J are TRBV3-1 (or the pseudogene TRBV3-2) and TRBJ1-6; D gene uncertain. CDR1 and CDR2 (germline): LGHDT, YNNKEL (reference sequence). With 6 bases removed from V and 9 bases from J, the gap between germline ends came to 15 bases. This CDR3 spans 14 amino acids. The CDR3 sequence: CASSDGLSGSPLHF. The CDR3 DNA is TGTGCCAGCAGTGATGGACTCAGTGGTTCACCCCTCCACTTT.

The chain recombines TRBV27 with TRBJ1-1; no clear D. The germline gives CDR1 MNHEY, CDR2 SMNVEV (reference sequence). V was pared by 1 base and J by 5 bases, with 8 bases between. The length of the CDR3 is 13 residues. CDR3 DNA sequence: TGTGCCAGCAGTTTATATGTAAATACTGAAGCTTTCTTT. It encodes CASSLYVNTEAFF.

The chain recombines TRBV28 with TRBJ1-3; D unclear. In germline, CDR1 is MDHEN, CDR2 SYDVKM. The CDR3 loop spans 14 amino acids. V shed 2 bases and J shed 2 bases, with 7 bases lying between them. The CDR3 loop is CASSLHGTGNTIYF. For the CDR3, the DNA is TGTGCCAGCAGTTTACACGGGACTGGAAACACCATATATTTT. Full variable domain (outside the CDR3, taken from reference TRBV28 and TRBJ1-3): DVKVTQSSRYLVKRTGEKVFLECVQDMDHENMFWYRQDPGLGLRLIYFSYDVKMKEKGDIPEGYSVSREKKERFSLILESASTNQTSMYLCASSLHGTGNTIYFGEGSWLTVV.

The J gene is TRBJ1-6, the V gene TRBV21-1. TRBV21-1 is assigned pseudogene status. The CDR3 sequence is 11 residues long. The CDR3 here is CANRLGSPLHF. The CDR3 DNA is TGTGCCAACCGCCTAGGTTCACCCCTCCACTTT.

The genes are TRBV7-2 and TRBJ2-7; unclear D gene. The CDR3 covers 13 residues. The germline gives CDR1 SGHTA, CDR2 FQGNSA. V was clipped by 4 bases and J by 0 bases, with 7 bases between them. The CDR3 loop is CASSSLHSYEQYF. CDR3 nucleotide sequence: TGTGCCAGCAGCTCATTACACTCCTACGAGCAGTACTTC.

The genes are TRBV12-1 and TRBJ1-2; the table's D call, TRBD1, has no DNA check behind it. TRBV12-1 is shown as a pseudogene. The CDR3 is made up of 14 amino acids. Written as DNA, the CDR3 is TGTGCCAGCAGCTGCCGGGACAGGGAGGATGGCTACACCTTC. Amino acid sequence: CASSCRDREDGYTF.

V gene TRBV6-4 combines with J gene TRBJ1-2; TRBD1 might be the D (6 bases). Germline-derived CDR1 and CDR2 are MRHNA and SNTAGT. V was shortened by 6 bases and J by 4 bases, with 15 bases between the two germline ends. The CDR3 contains 14 residues. CDR3 DNA sequence: TGTGCCAGCAGGCCGGAAGGGGGTTCCTATGGCTACACCTTC. Amino acid sequence: CASRPEGGSYGYTF.

The genes are TRBV5-5 and TRBJ2-3; 8 bases line up with TRBD2. CDR1 SGHKS and CDR2 YYEKEE come from the germline V gene (reference sequence). The V gene end was trimmed by 7 bases and the J gene end by 4 bases; junction bases not matched to a gene: 2. The length of the CDR3 is 12 residues. Written as DNA, the CDR3 is TGTGCCAGCGAGACTAGCGCAGATACGCAGTATTTT. Amino acids: CASETSADTQYF.

The sample holds one count of this clone. The rearrangement uses TRBV28 and TRBJ2-5, with TRBD2 matching 7 bases. The CDR3 contains 14 residues. The germline CDR1 and CDR2 sequences are MDHEN and SYDVKM. The V gene end was trimmed by 5 bases and the J gene end by 5 bases; junction bases not matched to a gene: 8. Written as DNA, the CDR3 is TGTGCCAGCAGTGGGACGGGAGGCCCGGAGACCCAGTACTTC. It encodes CASSGTGGPETQYF.

The chain carries TRBV7-3 and TRBJ2-1; D call uncertain. The CDR3 sequence is 15 residues long. The V gene lost 2 bases and the J gene lost 1 base, with 9 bases spanning the gap. Germline V gene lookup returns CDR1 SGHTA and CDR2 FQGTGA. CDR3 DNA: TGTGCCAGCAGCTTAGGGCAGCCTTCCTACAATGAGCAGTTCTTC. Translating it yields CASSLGQPSYNEQFF.

The CDR3 DNA reads as TGTGCCAGCAGTCACACACGCTCTCACATTCGTGACTACACCTTC. It specifies CASSHTRSHIRDYTF. The V call is TRBV6-5, the J call TRBJ1-2, with D hard to call. From germline, CDR1 is MNHEY and CDR2 SVGAGI. The germline V and J ends were trimmed by 5 bases and 10 bases, with 23 bases remaining between them. This CDR3 has 15 residues.

This rearrangement joins TRBV3-1 (or the pseudogene TRBV3-2) to TRBJ1-2; 12 nucleotides match TRBD1. Germline values: CDR1 LGHDT, CDR2 YNNKEL (reference sequence). The CDR3 has 16 residues. Trimming removed 5 bases from V and 4 bases from J; junction bases left unmatched: 8. The CDR3 loop reads CASSSRDRGHIYGYTF. CDR3 coding DNA: TGTGCCAGCAGCTCCCGGGACAGGGGGCACATCTATGGCTACACCTTC.

The V gene is TRBV30, the J gene TRBJ1-2; no reliable D call. Per germline, CDR1 GTSNPN and CDR2 SVGIG (reference sequence). Trimming shortened V by 8 bases and J by 7 bases, and 5 bases separated the two germline ends. There are 8 residues in the CDR3. The DNA for the CDR3 is TGTGCCCTCGGTGGCTACACCTTC. Protein: CALGGYTF.

The chain couples TRBV4-2 to TRBJ2-1; the match to TRBD2 covers 10 bases. The germline gives CDR1 LGHNA, CDR2 YNFKEQ. Trimming took 1 base from V and 7 from J; bases not matched to a gene: 10. The CDR3 extends over 17 amino acids. CDR3 nucleotide sequence: TGTGCCAGCAGCCAAGTTGGCCAGCGGGGGGGTGGAAATGAGCAGTTCTTC. It translates to CASSQVGQRGGGNEQFF.

This chain joins TRBV25-1 and TRBJ1-2, with 7 bases matching TRBD1. J gave up 4 bases and V 6 bases, and 8 bases lay outside the gene matches. The germline CDR1 and CDR2 sequences are MGHDK and SYGVNS. The CDR3 has 14 amino acids. CDR3 bases: TGTGCCAGCAGACGGACAGGAGCCTCCTATGGCTACACCTTC. Residues: CASRRTGASYGYTF.

The rearrangement uses TRBV28 and TRBJ2-3, with D perhaps matching TRBD2 (5 bases). Germline lookup yields CDR1 MDHEN and CDR2 SYDVKM. Trimming removed 8 bases at V and 0 bases at J, with 15 bases between. The CDR3 consists of 15 residues. CDR3 DNA: TGTGCCAGCGGTAAACGGACGGGGAGCACAGATACGCAGTATTTT. It specifies CASGKRTGSTDTQYF.

The chain carries TRBV11-2 and TRBJ1-4; 8 bases are shared with TRBD1. The CDR3 contains 14 residues. J gave up 7 bases and V 5 bases, and 6 bases lay outside the gene matches. Per the germline V gene, CDR1 is SGHAT and CDR2 is FQNNGV. CDR3 sequence: CASSVGQGGEKLFF. The CDR3 region has the DNA TGTGCCAGCAGCGTCGGACAGGGAGGTGAAAAACTGTTTTTT.

This chain uses TRBV5-1 with TRBJ1-3; D is ambiguous. The CDR3 covers 16 residues. Trimming pared 0 bases from V and 0 bases from J, leaving 10 bases between. The germline CDR1 and CDR2 sequences are SGHRS and YFSETQ. CDR3 nucleotide sequence: TGCGCCAGCAGCTTGGGCTATCGGGGCTCTGGAAACACCATATATTTT. Its translation is CASSLGYRGSGNTIYF.

The chain couples TRBV3-1 (or the pseudogene TRBV3-2) to TRBJ1-2, with D unresolved. CDR3 length: 14 residues. Trimming stripped 0 bases from V and 4 bases from J, with 9 bases between. Germline assignment: CDR1 LGHDT and CDR2 YNNKEL (reference sequence). CDR3 DNA sequence: TGTGCCAGCAGCCAAGATCTGGGCATCTATGGCTACACCTTC. It specifies CASSQDLGIYGYTF.

V is TRBV5-1 and J is TRBJ1-4; D gene ambiguous. This CDR3 comprises 14 residues. CDR1 is SGHRS, CDR2 YFSETQ, per germline. Trimming stripped 0 bases from V and 4 bases from J, with 7 bases between. In DNA form, the CDR3 reads TGCGCCAGCAGCTTGGGGGCCTTTAATGAAAAACTGTTTTTT. Encoded protein: CASSLGAFNEKLFF.